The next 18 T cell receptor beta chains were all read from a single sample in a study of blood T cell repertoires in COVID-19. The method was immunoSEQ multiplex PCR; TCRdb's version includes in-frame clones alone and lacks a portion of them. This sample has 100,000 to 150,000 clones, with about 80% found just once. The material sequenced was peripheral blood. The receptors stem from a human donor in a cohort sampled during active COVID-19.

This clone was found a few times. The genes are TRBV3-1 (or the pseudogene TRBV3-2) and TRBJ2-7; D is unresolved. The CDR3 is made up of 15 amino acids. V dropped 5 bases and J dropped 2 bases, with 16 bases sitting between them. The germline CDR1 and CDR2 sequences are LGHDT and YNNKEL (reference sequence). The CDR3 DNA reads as TGTGCCAGCAGCTCCCTCCGCACTGCCCCCTACGAGCAGTACTTC. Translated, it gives CASSSLRTAPYEQYF.

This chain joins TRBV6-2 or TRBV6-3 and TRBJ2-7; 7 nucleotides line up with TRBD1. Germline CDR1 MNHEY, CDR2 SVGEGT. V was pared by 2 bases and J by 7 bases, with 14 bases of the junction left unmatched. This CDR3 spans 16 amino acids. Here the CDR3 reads CASSYRGRGKVVEQYF. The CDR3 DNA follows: TGTGCCAGCAGTTACCGGGGCAGGGGGAAAGTTGTAGAGCAGTACTTC.

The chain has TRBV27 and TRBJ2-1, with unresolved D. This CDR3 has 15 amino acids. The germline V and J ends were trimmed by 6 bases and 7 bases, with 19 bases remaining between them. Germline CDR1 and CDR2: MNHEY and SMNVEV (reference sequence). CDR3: CASSLLPIDGNEQFF. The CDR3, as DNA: TGTGCCAGCAGCCTCCTGCCTATAGATGGTAATGAGCAGTTCTTC.

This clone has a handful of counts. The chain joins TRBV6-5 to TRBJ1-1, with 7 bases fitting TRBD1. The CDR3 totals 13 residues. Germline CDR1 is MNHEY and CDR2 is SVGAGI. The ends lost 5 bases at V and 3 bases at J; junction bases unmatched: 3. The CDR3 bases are TGTGCCAGCAGTAGAGGGGGCGACACTGAAGCTTTCTTT. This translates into CASSRGGDTEAFF.

CDR3 DNA sequence: TGCGCCAGCAGCTCCAGGGAAGTCAGCTCTGGAAACACCATATATTTT. Encoded protein: CASSSREVSSGNTIYF. The rearrangement uses TRBV5-1 and TRBJ1-3; the D gene is possibly TRBD1 (5 bases). Germline V gene data show CDR1 as SGHRS and CDR2 as YFSETQ. The CDR3 has 16 amino acids. V lost 3 bases, J lost 0 bases, and 13 bases lay in between.

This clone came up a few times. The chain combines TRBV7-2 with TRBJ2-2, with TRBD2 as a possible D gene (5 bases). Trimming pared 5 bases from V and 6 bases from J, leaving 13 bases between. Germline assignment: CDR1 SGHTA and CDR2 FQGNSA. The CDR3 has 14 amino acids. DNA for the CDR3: TGTGCCAGCAGCGCAGAGGAGGTCTCCGGGGAGCTGTTTTTT. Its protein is CASSAEEVSGELFF.

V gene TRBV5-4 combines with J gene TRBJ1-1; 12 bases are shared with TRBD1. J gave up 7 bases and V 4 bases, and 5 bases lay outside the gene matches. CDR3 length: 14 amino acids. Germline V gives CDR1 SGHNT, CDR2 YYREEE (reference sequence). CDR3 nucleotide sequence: TGTGCCAGCAGCGGGGGACAGGGGGCTGTTGAAGCTTTCTTT. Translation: CASSGGQGAVEAFF.

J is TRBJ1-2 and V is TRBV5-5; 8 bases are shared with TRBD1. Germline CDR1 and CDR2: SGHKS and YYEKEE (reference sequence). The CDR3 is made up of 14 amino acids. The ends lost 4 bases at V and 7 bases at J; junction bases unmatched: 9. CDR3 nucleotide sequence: TGTGCCAGCAGCCCCCGCCCAGGGGGCTTTGGCTACACCTTC. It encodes CASSPRPGGFGYTF.

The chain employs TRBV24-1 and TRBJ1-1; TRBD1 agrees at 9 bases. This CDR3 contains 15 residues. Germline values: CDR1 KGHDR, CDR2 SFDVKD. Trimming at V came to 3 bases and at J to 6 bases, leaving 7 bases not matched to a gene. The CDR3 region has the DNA TGTGCCACCAGTGATCCTACAGGGGGCTCGGCTGAAGCTTTCTTT. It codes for CATSDPTGGSAEAFF.

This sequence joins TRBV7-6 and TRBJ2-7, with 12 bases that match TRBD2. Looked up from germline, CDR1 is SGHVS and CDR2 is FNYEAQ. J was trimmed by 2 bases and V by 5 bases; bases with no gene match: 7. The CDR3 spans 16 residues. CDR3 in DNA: TGTGCCAGCAGCCGCCGGGCTAGCGGGGGGGCCTACGAGCAGTACTTC. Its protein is CASSRRASGGAYEQYF. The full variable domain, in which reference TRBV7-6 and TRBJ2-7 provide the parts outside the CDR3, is GAGVSQSPRYKVTKRGQDVALRCDPISGHVSLYWYRQALGQGPEFLTYFNYEAQQDKSGLPNDRFSAERPEGSISTLTIQRTEQRDSAMYRCASSRRASGGAYEQYFGPGTRLTVT.

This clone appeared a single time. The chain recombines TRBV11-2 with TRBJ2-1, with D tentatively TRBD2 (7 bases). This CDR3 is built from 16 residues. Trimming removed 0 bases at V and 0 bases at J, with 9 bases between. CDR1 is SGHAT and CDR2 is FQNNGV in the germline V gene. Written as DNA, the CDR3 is TGTGCCAGCAGCTTAGATAGGGGGGGCTCCTACAATGAGCAGTTCTTC. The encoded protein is CASSLDRGGSYNEQFF.

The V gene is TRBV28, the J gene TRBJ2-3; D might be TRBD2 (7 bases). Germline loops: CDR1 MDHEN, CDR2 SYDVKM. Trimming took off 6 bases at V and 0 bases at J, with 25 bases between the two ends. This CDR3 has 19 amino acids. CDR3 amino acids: CASRNRGRGRGYSTDTQYF. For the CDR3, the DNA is TGTGCCAGCAGAAATAGGGGGAGGGGCAGGGGTTACAGCACAGATACGCAGTATTTT. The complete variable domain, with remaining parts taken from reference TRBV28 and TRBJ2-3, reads DVKVTQSSRYLVKRTGEKVFLECVQDMDHENMFWYRQDPGLGLRLIYFSYDVKMKEKGDIPEGYSVSREKKERFSLILESASTNQTSMYLCASRNRGRGRGYSTDTQYFGPGTRLTVL.

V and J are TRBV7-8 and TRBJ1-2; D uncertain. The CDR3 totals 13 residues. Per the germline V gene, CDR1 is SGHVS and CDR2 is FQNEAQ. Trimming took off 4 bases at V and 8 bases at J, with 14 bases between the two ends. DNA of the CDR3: TGTGCCAGCAGCTCTAGAGAGGGCCGGGGCTACACCTTC. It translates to CASSSREGRGYTF. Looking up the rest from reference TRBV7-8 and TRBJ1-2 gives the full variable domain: GAGVSQSPRYKVAKRGQDVALRCDPISGHVSLFWYQQALGQGPEFLTYFQNEAQLDKSGLPSDRFFAERPEGSVSTLKIQRTQQEDSAVYLCASSSREGRGYTFGSGTRLTVV.

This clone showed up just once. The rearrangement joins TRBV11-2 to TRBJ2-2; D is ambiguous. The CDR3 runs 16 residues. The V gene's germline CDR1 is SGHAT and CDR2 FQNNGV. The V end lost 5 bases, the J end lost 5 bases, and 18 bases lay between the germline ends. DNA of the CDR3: TGTGCCAGCAGCCAAATGATTAACATTAAAACCGGGGAGCTGTTTTTT. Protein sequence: CASSQMINIKTGELFF.

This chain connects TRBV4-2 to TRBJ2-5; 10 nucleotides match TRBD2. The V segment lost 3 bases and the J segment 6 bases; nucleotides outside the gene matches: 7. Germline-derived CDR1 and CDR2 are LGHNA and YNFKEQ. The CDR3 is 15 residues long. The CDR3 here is CASSQVAGGLKTQYF. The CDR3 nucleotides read TGTGCCAGCAGCCAGGTAGCGGGAGGTTTGAAGACCCAGTACTTC.

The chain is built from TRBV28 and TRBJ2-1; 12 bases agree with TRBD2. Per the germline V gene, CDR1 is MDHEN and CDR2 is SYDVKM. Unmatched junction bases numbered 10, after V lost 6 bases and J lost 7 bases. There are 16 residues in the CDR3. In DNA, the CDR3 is TGTGCCAGCAGCCCTGGTGGGACTAGCGGGTGGAATGAGCAGTTCTTC. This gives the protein CASSPGGTSGWNEQFF.

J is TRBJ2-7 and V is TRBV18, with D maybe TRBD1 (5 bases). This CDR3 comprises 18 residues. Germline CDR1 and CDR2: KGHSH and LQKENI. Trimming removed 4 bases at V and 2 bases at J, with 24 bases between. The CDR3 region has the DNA TGTGCCAGCTCACAAGACATACCGCGGCCGGACACTGCCTACGAGCAGTACTTC. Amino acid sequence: CASSQDIPRPDTAYEQYF.

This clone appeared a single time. The CDR3 loop reads CASSRRDSHNSPLHF. CDR3 bases: TGTGCCAGCAGCCGCCGGGACAGCCATAATTCACCCCTCCACTTT. V and J are TRBV3-1 (or the pseudogene TRBV3-2) and TRBJ1-6, with 7 bases identical to TRBD1. In germline, CDR1 is LGHDT, CDR2 YNNKEL (reference sequence). This CDR3 is built from 15 residues. V shed 4 bases and J 5 bases; nucleotides not matched to a gene: 5.